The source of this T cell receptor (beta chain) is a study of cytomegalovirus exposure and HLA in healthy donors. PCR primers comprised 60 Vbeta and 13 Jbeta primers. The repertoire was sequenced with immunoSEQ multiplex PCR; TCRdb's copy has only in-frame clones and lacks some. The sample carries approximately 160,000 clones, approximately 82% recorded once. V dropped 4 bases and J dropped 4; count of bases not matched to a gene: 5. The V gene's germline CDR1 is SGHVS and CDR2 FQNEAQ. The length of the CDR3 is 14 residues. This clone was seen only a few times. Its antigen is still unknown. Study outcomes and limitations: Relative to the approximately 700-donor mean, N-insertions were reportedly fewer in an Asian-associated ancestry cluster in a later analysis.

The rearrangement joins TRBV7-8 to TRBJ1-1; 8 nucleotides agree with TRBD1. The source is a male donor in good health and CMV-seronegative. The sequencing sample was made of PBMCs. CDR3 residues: CASSWGQAATEAFF. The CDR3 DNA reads TGTGCCAGCAGCTGGGGACAGGCGGCCACTGAAGCTTTCTTT. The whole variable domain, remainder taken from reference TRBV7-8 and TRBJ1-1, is GAGVSQSPRYKVAKRGQDVALRCDPISGHVSLFWYQQALGQGPEFLTYFQNEAQLDKSGLPSDRFFAERPEGSVSTLKIQRTQQEDSAVYLCASSWGQAATEAFFGQGTRLTVV.